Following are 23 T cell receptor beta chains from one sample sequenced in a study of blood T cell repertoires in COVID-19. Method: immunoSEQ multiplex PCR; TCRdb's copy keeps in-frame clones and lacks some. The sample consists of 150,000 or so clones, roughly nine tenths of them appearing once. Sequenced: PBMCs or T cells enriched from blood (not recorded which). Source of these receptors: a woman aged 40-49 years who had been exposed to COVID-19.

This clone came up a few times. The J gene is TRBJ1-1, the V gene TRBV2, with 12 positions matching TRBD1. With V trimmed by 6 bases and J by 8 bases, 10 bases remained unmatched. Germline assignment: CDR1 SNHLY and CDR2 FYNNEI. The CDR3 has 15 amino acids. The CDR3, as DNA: TGTGCCAGCAGGGCCGGGACAGGGGGCGCCGGGGAAGCTTTCTTT. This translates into CASRAGTGGAGEAFF.

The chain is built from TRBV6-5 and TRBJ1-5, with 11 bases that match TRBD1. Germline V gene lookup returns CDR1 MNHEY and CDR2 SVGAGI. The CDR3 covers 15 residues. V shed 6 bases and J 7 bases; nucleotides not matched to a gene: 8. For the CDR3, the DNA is TGTGCCAGCAGCCTAGGGGGGACAGGGGGACAGCCCCAGCATTTT. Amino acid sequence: CASSLGGTGGQPQHF.

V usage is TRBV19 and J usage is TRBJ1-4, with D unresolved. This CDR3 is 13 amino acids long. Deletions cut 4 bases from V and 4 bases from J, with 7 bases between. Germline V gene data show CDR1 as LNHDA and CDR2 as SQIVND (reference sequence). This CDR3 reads CASSSQINEKLFF. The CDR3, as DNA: TGTGCCAGTAGTAGTCAGATTAATGAAAAACTGTTTTTT.

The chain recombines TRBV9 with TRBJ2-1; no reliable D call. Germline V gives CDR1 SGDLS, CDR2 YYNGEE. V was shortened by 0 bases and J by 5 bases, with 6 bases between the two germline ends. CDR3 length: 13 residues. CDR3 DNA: TGTGCCAGCAGCGTAGCTGTCCACAATGAGCAGTTCTTC. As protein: CASSVAVHNEQFF.

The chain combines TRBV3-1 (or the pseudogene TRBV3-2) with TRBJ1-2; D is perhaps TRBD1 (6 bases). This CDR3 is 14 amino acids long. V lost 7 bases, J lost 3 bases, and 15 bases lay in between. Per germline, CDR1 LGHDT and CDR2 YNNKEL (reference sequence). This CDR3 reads CASTDRGADYGYTF. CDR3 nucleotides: TGTGCCAGCACCGATCGGGGGGCTGACTATGGCTACACCTTC.

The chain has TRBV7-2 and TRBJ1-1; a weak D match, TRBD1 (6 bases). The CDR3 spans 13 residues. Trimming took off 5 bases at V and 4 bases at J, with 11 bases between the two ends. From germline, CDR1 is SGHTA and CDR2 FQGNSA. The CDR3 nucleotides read TGTGCCAGCAGCCCCCAGGGGAGCACTGAAGCTTTCTTT. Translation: CASSPQGSTEAFF.

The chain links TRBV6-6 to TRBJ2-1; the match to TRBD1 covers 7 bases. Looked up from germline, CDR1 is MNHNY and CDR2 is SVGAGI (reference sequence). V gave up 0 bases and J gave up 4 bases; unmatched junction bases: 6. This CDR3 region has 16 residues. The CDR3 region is CASSYSDRSPYNEQFF. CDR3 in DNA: TGTGCCAGCAGTTACTCGGACAGGAGCCCTTACAATGAGCAGTTCTTC.

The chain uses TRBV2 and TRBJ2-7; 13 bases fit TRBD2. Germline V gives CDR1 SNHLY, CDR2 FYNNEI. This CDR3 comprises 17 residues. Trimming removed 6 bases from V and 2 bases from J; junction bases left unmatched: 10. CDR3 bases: TGTGCCAGCAGACCCGGACTAGCGGGAGATAGGGCCTACGAGCAGTACTTC. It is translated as CASRPGLAGDRAYEQYF.

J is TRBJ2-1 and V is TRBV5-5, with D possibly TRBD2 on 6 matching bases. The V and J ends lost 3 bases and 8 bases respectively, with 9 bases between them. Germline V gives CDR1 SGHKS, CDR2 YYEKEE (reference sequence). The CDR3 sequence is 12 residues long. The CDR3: CASSWGLDEQFF. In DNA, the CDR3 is TGTGCCAGCAGCTGGGGACTCGATGAGCAGTTCTTC.

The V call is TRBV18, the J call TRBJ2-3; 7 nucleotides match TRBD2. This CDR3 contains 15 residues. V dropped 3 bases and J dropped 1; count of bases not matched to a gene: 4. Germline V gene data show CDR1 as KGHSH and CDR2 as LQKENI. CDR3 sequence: CASSPPRGGTDTQYF. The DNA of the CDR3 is TGTGCCAGCTCACCCCCCCGGGGGGGCACAGATACGCAGTATTTT.

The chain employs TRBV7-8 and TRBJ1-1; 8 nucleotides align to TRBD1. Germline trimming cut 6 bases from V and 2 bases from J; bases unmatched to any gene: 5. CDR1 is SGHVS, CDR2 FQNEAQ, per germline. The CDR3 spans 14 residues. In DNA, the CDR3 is TGTGCCAGCAGATCAGGACAGGGTAACACTGAAGCTTTCTTT. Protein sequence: CASRSGQGNTEAFF.

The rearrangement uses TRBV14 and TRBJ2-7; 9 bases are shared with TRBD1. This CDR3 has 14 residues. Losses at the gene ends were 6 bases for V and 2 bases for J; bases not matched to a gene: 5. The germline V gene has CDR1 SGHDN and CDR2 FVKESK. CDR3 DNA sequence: TGTGCCAGCAGTTTGGGGACAGGGCCCTACGAGCAGTACTTC. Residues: CASSLGTGPYEQYF.

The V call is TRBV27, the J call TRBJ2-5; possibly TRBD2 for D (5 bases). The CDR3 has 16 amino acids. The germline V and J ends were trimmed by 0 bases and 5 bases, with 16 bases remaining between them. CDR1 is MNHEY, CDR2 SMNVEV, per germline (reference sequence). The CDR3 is CASSLSNPGTGETQYF. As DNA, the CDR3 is TGTGCCAGCAGTTTATCCAATCCGGGAACGGGGGAGACCCAGTACTTC.

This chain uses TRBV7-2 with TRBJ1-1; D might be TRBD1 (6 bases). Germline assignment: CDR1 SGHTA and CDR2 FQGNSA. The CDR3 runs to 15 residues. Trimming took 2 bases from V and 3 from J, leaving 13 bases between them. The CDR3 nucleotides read TGTGCCAGCAGCTTACCTCAGGGGAGGGACACTGAAGCTTTCTTT. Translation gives CASSLPQGRDTEAFF. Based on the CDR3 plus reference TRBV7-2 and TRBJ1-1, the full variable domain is GAGVSQSPSNKVTEKGKDVELRCDPISGHTALYWYRQSLGQGLEFLIYFQGNSAPDKSGLPSDRFSAERTGGSVSTLTIQRTQQEDSAVYLCASSLPQGRDTEAFFGQGTRLTVV.

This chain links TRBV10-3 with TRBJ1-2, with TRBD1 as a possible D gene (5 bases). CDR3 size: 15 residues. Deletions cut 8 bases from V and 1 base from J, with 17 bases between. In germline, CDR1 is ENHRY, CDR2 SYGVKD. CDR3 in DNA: TGTGCCATCGGCGCAGGGCTTAGAGATAACTATGGCTACACCTTC. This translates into CAIGAGLRDNYGYTF.

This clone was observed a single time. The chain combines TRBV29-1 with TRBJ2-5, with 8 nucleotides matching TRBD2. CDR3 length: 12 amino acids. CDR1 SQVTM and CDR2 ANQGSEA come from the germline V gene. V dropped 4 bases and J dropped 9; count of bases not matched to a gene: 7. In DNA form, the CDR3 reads TGCAGCGTTGTGCTCCGGGGGGGGGCCCAGTACTTC. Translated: CSVVLRGGAQYF.

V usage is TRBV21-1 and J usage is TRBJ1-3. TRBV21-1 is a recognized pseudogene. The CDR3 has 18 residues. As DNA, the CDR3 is TGTGCCAGCGCCCAAGTAAGGAGAGGGCCAGAAGGAGGAAACACCATATATTTT. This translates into CASAQVRRGPEGGNTIYF.

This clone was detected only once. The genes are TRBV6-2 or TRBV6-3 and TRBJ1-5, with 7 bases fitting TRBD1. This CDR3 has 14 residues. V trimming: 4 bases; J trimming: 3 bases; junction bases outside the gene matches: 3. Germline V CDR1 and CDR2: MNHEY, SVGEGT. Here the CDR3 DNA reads TGTGCCAGCAGTTCGGGACAGCTCAATCAGCCCCAGCATTTT. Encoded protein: CASSSGQLNQPQHF.

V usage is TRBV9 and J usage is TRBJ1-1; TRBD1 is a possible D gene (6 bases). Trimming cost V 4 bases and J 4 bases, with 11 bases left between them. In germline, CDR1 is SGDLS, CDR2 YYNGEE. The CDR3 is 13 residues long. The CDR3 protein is CASSTQGITEAFF. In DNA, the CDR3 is TGTGCCAGCAGCACCCAGGGGATCACTGAAGCTTTCTTT.

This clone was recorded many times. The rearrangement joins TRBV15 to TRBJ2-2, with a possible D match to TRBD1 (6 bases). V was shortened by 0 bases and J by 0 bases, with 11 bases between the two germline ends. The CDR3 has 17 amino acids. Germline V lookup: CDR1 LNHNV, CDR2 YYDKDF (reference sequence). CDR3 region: CATSRDNKGANTGELFF. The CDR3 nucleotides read TGTGCCACCAGCAGAGATAATAAGGGGGCGAACACCGGGGAGCTGTTTTTT.

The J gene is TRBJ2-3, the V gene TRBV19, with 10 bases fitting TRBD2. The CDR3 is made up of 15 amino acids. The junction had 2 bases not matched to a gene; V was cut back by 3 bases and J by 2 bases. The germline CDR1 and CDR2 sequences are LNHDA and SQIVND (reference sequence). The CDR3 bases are TGTGCCAGTAGTATTACTAGCGGGATCACAGATACGCAGTATTTT. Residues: CASSITSGITDTQYF.

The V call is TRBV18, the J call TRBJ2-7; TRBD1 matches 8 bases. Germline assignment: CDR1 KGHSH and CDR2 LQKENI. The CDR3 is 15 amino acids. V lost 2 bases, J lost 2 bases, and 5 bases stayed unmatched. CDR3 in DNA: TGTGCCAGCTCACCATCAGGACAGGGCACCTACGAGCAGTACTTC. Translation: CASSPSGQGTYEQYF.

The CDR3 is CASSQRGLGGSYEQYF. Here the CDR3 DNA reads TGTGCCAGCAGCCAACGCGGACTTGGTGGTTCCTACGAGCAGTACTTC. The chain is built from TRBV3-1 (or the pseudogene TRBV3-2) and TRBJ2-7; D perhaps matches TRBD2 (5 bases). The V gene's germline CDR1 is LGHDT and CDR2 YNNKEL (reference sequence). Trimming removed 2 bases from V and 1 base from J, with 15 bases in between. The CDR3 extends over 16 amino acids.